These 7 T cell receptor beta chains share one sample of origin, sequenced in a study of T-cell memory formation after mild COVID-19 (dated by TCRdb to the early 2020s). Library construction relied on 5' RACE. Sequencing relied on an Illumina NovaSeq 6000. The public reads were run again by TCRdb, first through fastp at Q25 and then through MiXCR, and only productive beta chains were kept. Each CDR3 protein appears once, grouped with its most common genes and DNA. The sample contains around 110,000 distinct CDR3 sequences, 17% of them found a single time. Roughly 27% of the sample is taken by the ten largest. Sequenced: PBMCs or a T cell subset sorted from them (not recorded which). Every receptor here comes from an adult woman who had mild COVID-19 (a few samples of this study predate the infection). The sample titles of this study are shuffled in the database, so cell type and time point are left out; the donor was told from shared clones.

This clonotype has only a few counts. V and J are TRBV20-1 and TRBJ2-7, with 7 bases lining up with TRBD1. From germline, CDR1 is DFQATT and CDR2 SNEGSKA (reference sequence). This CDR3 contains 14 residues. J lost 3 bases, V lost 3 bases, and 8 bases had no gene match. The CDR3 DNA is TGCAGTGCTAGTGACCTGAGACAGGGCTACGAGCAGTACTTC. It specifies CSASDLRQGYEQYF.

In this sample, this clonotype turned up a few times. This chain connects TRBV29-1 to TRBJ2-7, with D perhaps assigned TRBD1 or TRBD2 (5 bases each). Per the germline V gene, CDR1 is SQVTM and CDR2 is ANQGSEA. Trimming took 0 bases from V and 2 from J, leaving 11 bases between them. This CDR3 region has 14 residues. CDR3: CSVEDGEGPYEQYF. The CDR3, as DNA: TGCAGCGTTGAAGATGGTGAGGGGCCCTACGAGCAGTACTTC.

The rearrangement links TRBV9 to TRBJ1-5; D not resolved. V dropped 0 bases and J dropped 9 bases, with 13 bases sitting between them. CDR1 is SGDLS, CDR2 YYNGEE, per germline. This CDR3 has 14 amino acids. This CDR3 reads CASSVGNGRGPQHF. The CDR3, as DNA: TGTGCCAGCAGCGTAGGGAACGGACGAGGGCCCCAGCATTTT.

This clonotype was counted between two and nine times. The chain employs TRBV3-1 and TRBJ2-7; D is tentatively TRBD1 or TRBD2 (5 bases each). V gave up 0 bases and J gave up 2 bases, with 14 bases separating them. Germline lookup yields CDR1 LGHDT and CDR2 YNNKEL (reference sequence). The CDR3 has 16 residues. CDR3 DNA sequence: TGTGCCAGCAGCCAAGATTTGGGGGAAAGGGCCTACGAGCAGTACTTC. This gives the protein CASSQDLGERAYEQYF.

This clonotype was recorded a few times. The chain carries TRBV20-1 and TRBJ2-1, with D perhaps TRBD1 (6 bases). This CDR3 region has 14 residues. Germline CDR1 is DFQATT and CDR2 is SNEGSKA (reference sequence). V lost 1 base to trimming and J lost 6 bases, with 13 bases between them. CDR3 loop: CSARGTDMPNEQFF. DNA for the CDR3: TGCAGTGCTAGAGGGACAGATATGCCCAATGAGCAGTTCTTC.

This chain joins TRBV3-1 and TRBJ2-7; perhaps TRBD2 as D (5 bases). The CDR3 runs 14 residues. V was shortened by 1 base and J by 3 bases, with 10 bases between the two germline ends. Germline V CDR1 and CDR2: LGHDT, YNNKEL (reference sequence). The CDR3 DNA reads TGTGCCAGCAGCCAAGGGGAGCGGTACTACGAGCAGTACTTC. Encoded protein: CASSQGERYYEQYF.

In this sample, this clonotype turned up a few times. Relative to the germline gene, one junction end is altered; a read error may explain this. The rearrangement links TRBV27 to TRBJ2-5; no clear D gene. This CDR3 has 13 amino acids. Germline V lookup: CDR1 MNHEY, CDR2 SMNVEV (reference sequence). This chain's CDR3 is CATSPQLEEAQYF. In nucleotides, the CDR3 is TGTGCCACCTCCCCGCAACTTGAAGAGGCCCAGTACTTC.